This T cell receptor beta chain is from a study of blood T cell repertoires in COVID-19. Overall study: The analysed material was cDNA or gDNA that came from T cells, B-cell-depleted T cells, or PBMCs.

Participant age was roughly 18 to 95 years, and participants resided in fewer than 25 US areas. The authors' processing: Reference gene primer amplification in the assay estimated nucleated cell counts. The repertoire was sequenced with immunoSEQ multiplex PCR; TCRdb's copy has only in-frame clones and lacks some. D and trimming were read from the DNA, whereas the V and J calls and clone size are those reported in that table. Altogether 200,000 to 300,000 clones are present, 83% being singletons, with the ten largest covering 3% to 4%. CDR1 and CDR2 from the germline V gene are SGHTA and FQGTGA. The CDR3 loop spans 16 amino acids. Losses at the gene ends were 4 bases for V and 4 bases for J; bases not matched to a gene: 8.

What was sequenced was PBMCs or T cells enriched from blood (not recorded which). The sequence was collected from a woman in her thirties or forties who had been exposed to COVID-19. J is TRBJ1-2 and V is TRBV7-3, with 11 bases lining up with TRBD1. The CDR3 sequence: CASSSAGTGGSYGYTF. CDR3 nucleotides: TGTGCCAGCAGCTCCGCCGGGACAGGGGGTAGCTATGGCTACACCTTC.